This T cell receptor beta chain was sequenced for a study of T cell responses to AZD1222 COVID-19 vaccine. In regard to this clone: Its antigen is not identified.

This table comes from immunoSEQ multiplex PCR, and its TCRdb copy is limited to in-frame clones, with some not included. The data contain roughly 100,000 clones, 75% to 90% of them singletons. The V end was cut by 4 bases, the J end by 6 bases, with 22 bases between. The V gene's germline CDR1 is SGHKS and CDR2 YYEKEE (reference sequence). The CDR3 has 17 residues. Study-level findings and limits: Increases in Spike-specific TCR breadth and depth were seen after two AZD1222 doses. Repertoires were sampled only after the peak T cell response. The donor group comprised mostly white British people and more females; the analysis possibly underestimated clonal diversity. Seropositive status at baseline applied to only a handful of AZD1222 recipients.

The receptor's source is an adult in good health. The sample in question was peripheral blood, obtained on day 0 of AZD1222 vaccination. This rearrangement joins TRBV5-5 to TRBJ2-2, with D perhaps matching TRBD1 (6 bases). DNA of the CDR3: TGTGCCAGCAGCCGATTCGTGGGGGCAGGGTTCGCCGGGGAGCTGTTTTTT. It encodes CASSRFVGAGFAGELFF.